This T cell receptor beta chain was recorded in a study of T-cell reconstitution after alpha-beta-depleted transplantation in children. Unique molecular identifiers were built into the TCRbeta library. MiXCR, run by TCRdb on the PCR reads, gives a single entry per CDR3 protein. The data contain 530,000 or so distinct CDR3 sequences, 25% to 30% of them singletons. A remark on this clonotype: Antigen: not known.

Study-wide points: After one year, T-cell counts and TCRbeta diversity mostly came from new T cells.

Germline loops: CDR1 SGHRS, CDR2 YFSETQ. The CDR3 is 15 amino acids. V lost 3 bases and J lost 5, with 17 bases in between. This TCR was recovered from a boy less than two years old with Wiskott-Aldrich syndrome, due to receive a stem cell transplant. The V gene is TRBV5-1, the J gene TRBJ1-2, with TRBD1 as a possible D gene (6 bases). The material sequenced was PBMCs, taken before TCRalphabeta/CD19-depleted stem cell transplant. CDR3 loop: CASSSAMDSSYGYTF. In DNA, the CDR3 is TGCGCCAGCAGCTCCGCTATGGACAGTTCATATGGCTACACCTTC.